This TCR beta chain was profiled in a study of cytomegalovirus exposure and HLA in healthy donors. With 2 bases clipped from V and 2 bases from J, the junction kept 1 base outside the gene matches. The CDR3 contains 15 residues. Germline CDR1 is SGDLS and CDR2 is YYNGEE. A multiplex PCR was run with 60 Vbeta primers and 13 Jbeta primers. Measured with immunoSEQ multiplex PCR; TCRdb has only the in-frame clones, and not every one. The sample has some 120,000 clones, 65% to 90% seen once; the top ten hold 2.2%. Material for sequencing was PBMCs. The source of this sequence is a middle-aged woman in good health and CMV-seronegative. This chain connects TRBV9 to TRBJ2-3, with TRBD2 matching over 11 bases. The CDR3 DNA follows: TGTGCCAGCAGCGTTAGCGGGGGGGCCACAGATACGCAGTATTTT. Amino acids: CASSVSGGATDTQYF.